This TCR beta chain was captured in a study of patients and donors after allogeneic stem cell transplantation (dated by TCRdb to 2020 to 2021). Libraries came from RT-PCR. This sample was sequenced with a NextSeq 550. The public reads were reanalyzed by TCRdb: fastp trimming at Q25, MiXCR alignment, in-frame beta chains only. CDR3 protein sequences are deduplicated, and each keeps its most common genes and DNA. The sample contains about 160,000 distinct CDR3 sequences, 25% to 35% of them found a single time. Jointly, the top ten make up 3.2% of the sample. On this clonotype itself: Its specific antigen is unknown. Qualities for individual bases were not recorded, and no much larger clone is one base off.

The TCR was taken from a human donor who was either an allogeneic HSCT recipient or a stem cell or donor lymphocyte infusion donor (not recorded which). It is not recorded whose cells these are; they may come from a transplant donor. Sequenced material: blood, either unsorted or a sorted T cell fraction (not recorded which).

The sequence in DNA is TGTGCCACCAGTGATAGGTCGGGTCTGACTTTGAACACCGGGGAGCTGTTTTTT. It translates to CATSDRSGLTLNTGELFF. The rearrangement combines TRBV24-1 with TRBJ2-2, with the D gene uncertain. In the germline V gene, CDR1 corresponds to KGHDR and CDR2 to SFDVKD. The junction shows trimming of 3 bases on V and 1 base on J, plus 17 bases between the germline ends. Its CDR3 holds 18 amino acids, cysteine through phenylalanine. Only the CDR3 part of the read is kept: 54 bases, read in frame from the first base.